These T cell receptor beta chains were read from a single sample in a study of blood T cell repertoires in COVID-19. Assay used: immunoSEQ multiplex PCR; TCRdb lists only in-frame clones, some missing. Of 130,000 to 150,000 clones listed, 80% to 90% are singletons. Sequencing was done on a sample of peripheral blood. The origin of the receptors is a woman aged 60-75 years with active COVID-19. Each CDR3 is given with its conserved first and last residue. A D gene is named only where the DNA matches it firmly. Not every row has a clone size; where given, it reads once, few, many or a size class.

clone size,V gene,D gene,J gene,CDR3 DNA,CDR3 protein
-,TRBV20-1,-,TRBJ2-1,TGCAGTGCTAGACCCAAAAATGAGCAGTTCTTC,CSARPKNEQFF
-,TRBV6-2/TRBV6-3,TRBD2,TRBJ2-1,TGTGCCAGCAGTTACACCGGGAGGGCCTCCACTGAGCAGTTCTTC,CASSYTGRASTEQFF
-,TRBV5-1,-,TRBJ2-3,TGCGCCAGCAGTAAGACAGCCCACACAGATACGCAGTATTTT,CASSKTAHTDTQYF
-,TRBV7-8,TRBD1,TRBJ1-2,TGTGCCAGCAGCCCACGGACAGGTGGAGGAGGCTACACCTTC,CASSPRTGGGGYTF
-,TRBV7-9,TRBD1,TRBJ2-3,TGTGCCAGCAGCGTACCGGGACAGACCATTCCCTACACAGATACGCAGTATTTT,CASSVPGQTIPYTDTQYF
-,TRBV7-9,TRBD1,TRBJ2-7,TGTGCCAGCAGCCCGCTTGGGCCGACAGGGCCTCAGTACGAGCAGTACTTC,CASSPLGPTGPQYEQYF
-,TRBV19,-,TRBJ2-5,TGTGCCAGTAGTATACAGGGGGCCTCGGGGGGAGCCCAGTACTTC,CASSIQGASGGAQYF
-,TRBV12-3/TRBV12-4,TRBD2,TRBJ2-5,TGTGCCAGCAGCCCGACTAGCAGGGAGACCCAGTACTTC,CASSPTSRETQYF
-,TRBV5-1,-,TRBJ2-1,TGCGCCAGCAGCTTGTACAGAACCCAAGGTGAGCAGTTCTTC,CASSLYRTQGEQFF
-,TRBV10-1,-,TRBJ1-1,TGCGCCAGCAGTGAGTTAGGCACAGTTGGTCTCTTGAACACTGAAGCTTTCTTT,CASSELGTVGLLNTEAFF
-,TRBV19,-,TRBJ1-3,TGTGCCAGTACCCTAGGACCAGGGGTTGGCTCTGGAAACACCATATATTTT,CASTLGPGVGSGNTIYF
-,TRBV6-2/TRBV6-3,-,TRBJ2-7,TGTGCCAGCAGTTACGTCGGGTCCTACGAGCAGTACTTC,CASSYVGSYEQYF
once,TRBV25-1,TRBD1,TRBJ2-5,TGTGCCAGCAGTGAAGCCGGGACAGGGCGAGGGGGGAAGACCCAGTACTTC,CASSEAGTGRGGKTQYF
-,TRBV9,TRBD1,TRBJ1-2,TGTGCCAGCAGCCCAATTTGGGACAGCGATAACTATGGCTACACCTTC,CASSPIWDSDNYGYTF
-,TRBV28,-,TRBJ2-7,TGTGCCAGCAGTTTCCCCCGCGGGACCTTGGCCTCCTACGAGCAGTACTTC,CASSFPRGTLASYEQYF
-,TRBV20-1,TRBD1,TRBJ1-4,TGCAGTGCTAGTAAGGGACAGACTAATGAAAAACTGTTTTTT,CSASKGQTNEKLFF
-,TRBV6-5,-,TRBJ1-6,TGTGCCAGCAGTTACTCGCGGGGGAAGAAGGATTCACCCCTCCACTTT,CASSYSRGKKDSPLHF
-,TRBV28,TRBD2,TRBJ2-7,TGTGCCAGCAGTTTTAGGGGACTAGCTGCGTACGAGCAGTACTTC,CASSFRGLAAYEQYF
-,TRBV7-9,TRBD1,TRBJ1-6,TGTGCCAGCAGCTTAGCGGGGACAGGGGCTATTGCCCTCCACTTT,CASSLAGTGAIALHF
-,TRBV9,-,TRBJ2-7,TGTGCCAGCAGCGCCACATCCGAGGGGGCCTACGAGCAGTACTTC,CASSATSEGAYEQYF
few,TRBV9,-,TRBJ1-4,TGTGCCAGCAGCGTACAGGGTGCCAGCGGGGAAAAACTGTTTTTT,CASSVQGASGEKLFF
few,TRBV28,TRBD1,TRBJ1-5,TGTGCCAGCAGGGCTCCACGCGGGACAGGGGGCATCAATCAGCCCCAGCATTTT,CASRAPRGTGGINQPQHF
-,TRBV2,TRBD1,TRBJ2-5,TGTGCCAGCAGTGAAATTAGGACAGGGGGGGAGACCCAGTACTTC,CASSEIRTGGETQYF
-,TRBV9,-,TRBJ2-1,TGTGCCAGCAGTAACGGGCTAGGGGTCAACAATGAGCAGTTCTTC,CASSNGLGVNNEQFF
once,TRBV28,TRBD2,TRBJ2-7,TGTGCCAGCACCCTAGCGGGAGAATTCCCCGAGCAGTACTTC,CASTLAGEFPEQYF
-,TRBV4-1,TRBD2,TRBJ2-1,TGCGCCAGCAGTCGGACTAGCGCCTACAATGAGCAGTTCTTC,CASSRTSAYNEQFF
-,TRBV9,-,TRBJ2-3,TGTGCCAGCAGCCCCCCCCTATCTGCAGATACGCAGTATTTT,CASSPPLSADTQYF
-,TRBV28,-,TRBJ2-1,TGTGCCACTGCGAGGAGCGGTAGCAATGAGCAGTTCTTC,CATARSGSNEQFF
-,TRBV6-2/TRBV6-3,TRBD2,TRBJ2-1,TGTGCCAGCAGCCAATTCGGATCTCACGGACTAGCGGGCGGCAATGAGCAGTTCTTC,CASSQFGSHGLAGGNEQFF